This T cell receptor beta chain is drawn from a study of T cell repertoires in cytomegalovirus infection. In TCRdb, the reads were re-called with MiXCR into one record per CDR3 protein. The table lists 750,000 to 950,000 distinct CDR3 sequences, 25% to 30% of them singletons. Per the germline V gene, CDR1 is SEHNR and CDR2 is FQNEAQ (reference sequence). Trimming cost V 5 bases and J 4 bases, with 29 bases left between them. This CDR3 is built from 19 residues. Regarding this clonotype: The antigen is not known.

The chain couples TRBV7-9 to TRBJ1-2, with D perhaps TRBD1 (5 bases). The material sequenced was cultured CD8+ T cells from PBMCs, taken from culture after CMV antigen stimulation. The clonotype originates from a human donor in good health (CMV status not recorded). Some clones in this sample may be carry-over from other donors' samples. Written as DNA, the CDR3 is TGTGCCAGCAGCCCCCGTTACGGTACCGACAGCGGAACCCCCTATGGCTACACCTTC. Translated: CASSPRYGTDSGTPYGYTF.